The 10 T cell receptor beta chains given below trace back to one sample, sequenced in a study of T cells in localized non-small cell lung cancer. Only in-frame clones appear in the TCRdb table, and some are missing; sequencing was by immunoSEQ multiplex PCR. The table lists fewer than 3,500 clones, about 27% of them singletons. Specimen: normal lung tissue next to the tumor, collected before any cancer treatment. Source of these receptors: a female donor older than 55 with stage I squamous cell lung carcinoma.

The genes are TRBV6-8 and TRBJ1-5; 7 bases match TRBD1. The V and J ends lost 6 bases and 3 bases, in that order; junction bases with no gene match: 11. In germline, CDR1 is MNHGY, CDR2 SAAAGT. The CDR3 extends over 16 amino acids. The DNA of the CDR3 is TGTGCCAGCAGCAACATTAACAGGGGAAACAATCAGCCCCAGCATTTT. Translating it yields CASSNINRGNNQPQHF.

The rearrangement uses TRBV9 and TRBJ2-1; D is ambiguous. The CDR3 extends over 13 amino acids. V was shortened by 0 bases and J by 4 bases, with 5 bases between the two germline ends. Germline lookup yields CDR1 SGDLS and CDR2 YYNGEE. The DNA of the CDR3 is TGTGCCAGCAGCGTAGGGCGTTACAATGAGCAGTTCTTC. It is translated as CASSVGRYNEQFF.

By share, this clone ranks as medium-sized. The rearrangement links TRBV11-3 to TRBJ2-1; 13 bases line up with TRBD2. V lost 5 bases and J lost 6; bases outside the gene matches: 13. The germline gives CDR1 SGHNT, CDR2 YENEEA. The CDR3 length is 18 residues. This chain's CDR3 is CASSAPLAGGPMGNEQFF. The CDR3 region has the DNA TGTGCCAGCAGCGCCCCACTAGCGGGAGGGCCCATGGGCAATGAGCAGTTCTTC.

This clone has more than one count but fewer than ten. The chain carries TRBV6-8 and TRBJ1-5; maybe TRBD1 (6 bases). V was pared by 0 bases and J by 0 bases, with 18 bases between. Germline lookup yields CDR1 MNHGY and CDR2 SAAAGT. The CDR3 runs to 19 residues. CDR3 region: CASSYSKSGVGYSNQPQHF. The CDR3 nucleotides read TGTGCCAGCAGTTACTCGAAATCAGGGGTGGGTTATAGCAATCAGCCCCAGCATTTT.

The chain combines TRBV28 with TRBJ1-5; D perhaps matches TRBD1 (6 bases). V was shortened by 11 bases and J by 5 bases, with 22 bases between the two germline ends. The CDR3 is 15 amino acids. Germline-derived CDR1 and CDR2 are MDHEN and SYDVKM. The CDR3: CASQRGSGGDQPQHF. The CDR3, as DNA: TGTGCCTCCCAAAGGGGGTCCGGAGGGGATCAGCCCCAGCATTTT.

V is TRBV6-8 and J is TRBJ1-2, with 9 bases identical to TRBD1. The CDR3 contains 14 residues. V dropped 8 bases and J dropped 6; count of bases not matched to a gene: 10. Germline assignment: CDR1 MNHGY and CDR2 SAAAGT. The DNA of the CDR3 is TGTGCCAGCGCAACGGGACAGGGAATAGATGGCTACACCTTC. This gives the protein CASATGQGIDGYTF.

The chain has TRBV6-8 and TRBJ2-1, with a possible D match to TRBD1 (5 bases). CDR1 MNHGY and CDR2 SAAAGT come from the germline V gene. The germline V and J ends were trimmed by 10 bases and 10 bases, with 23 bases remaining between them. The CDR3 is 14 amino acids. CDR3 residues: CAIRAGWGTREQFF. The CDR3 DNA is TGTGCCATCAGGGCTGGGTGGGGTACGCGGGAGCAGTTCTTC.

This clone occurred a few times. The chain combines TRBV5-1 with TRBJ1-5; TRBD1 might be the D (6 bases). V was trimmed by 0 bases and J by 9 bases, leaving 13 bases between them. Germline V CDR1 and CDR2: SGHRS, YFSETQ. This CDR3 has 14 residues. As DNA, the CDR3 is TGCGCCAGCAGCTTGGGGGACATAAGTGGGCCCCAGCATTTT. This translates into CASSLGDISGPQHF.

CDR3 nucleotide sequence: TGTGCCTGGAGTGGACAGCCGAACACCGGGGAGCTGTTTTTT. The encoded protein is CAWSGQPNTGELFF. The chain joins TRBV30 to TRBJ2-2; maybe TRBD1 (5 bases). The CDR3 contains 14 residues. Per germline, CDR1 GTSNPN and CDR2 SVGIG (reference sequence). The V end lost 1 base, the J end lost 0 bases, and 6 bases lay between the germline ends.

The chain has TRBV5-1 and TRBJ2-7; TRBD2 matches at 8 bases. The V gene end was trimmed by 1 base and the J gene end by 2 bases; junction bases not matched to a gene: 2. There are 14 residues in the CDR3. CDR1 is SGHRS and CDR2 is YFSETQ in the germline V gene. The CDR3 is CASSLSGGTYEQYF. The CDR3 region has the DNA TGCGCCAGCAGCTTGAGCGGGGGAACCTACGAGCAGTACTTC. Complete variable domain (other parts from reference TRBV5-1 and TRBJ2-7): KAGVTQTPRYLIKTRGQQVTLSCSPISGHRSVSWYQQTPGQGLQFLFEYFSETQRNKGNFPGRFSGRQFSNSRSEMNVSTLELGDSALYLCASSLSGGTYEQYFGPGTRLTVT.